This T cell receptor beta chain was sequenced during a study of blood T cell repertoires in COVID-19. J lost 3 bases, V lost 5 bases, and 6 bases had no gene match. Germline values: CDR1 SGHVS, CDR2 FQNEAQ. The CDR3 runs to 14 residues. Sequenced by immunoSEQ multiplex PCR; TCRdb stores in-frame clones only, minus some. The sample contains hundreds of thousands of clones, 85% to 90% of which appear only once. The sequenced material came from PBMCs or T cells enriched from blood (not recorded which). The rearrangement uses TRBV7-8 and TRBJ2-7, with 8 nucleotides matching TRBD2. The receptor was derived from a man aged 40-49 years who had recovered from COVID-19. The CDR3 DNA follows: TGTGCCAGCAGCCAACTAGCGGAACTCTACGAGCAGTACTTC. Translation gives CASSQLAELYEQYF. Full variable domain (rest looked up from reference TRBV7-8 and TRBJ2-7): GAGVSQSPRYKVAKRGQDVALRCDPISGHVSLFWYQQALGQGPEFLTYFQNEAQLDKSGLPSDRFFAERPEGSVSTLKIQRTQQEDSAVYLCASSQLAELYEQYFGPGTRLTVT.